The 5 T cell receptor beta chains given below trace back to one sample, sequenced in a study of OX40 agonist ivuxolimab in advanced cancers. Libraries were prepared by immunoSEQ multiplex PCR; TCRdb keeps only in-frame clonotypes and omits some of them. The sample gives tens of thousands of clones, about 90% of which show up once; approximately 9.5% is in the top ten. This specimen consisted of CD4+ or CD8+ T cells sorted from blood, obtained in a trial of the OX40 agonist ivuxolimab. The receptor set was obtained from an adult with an advanced solid tumor such as melanoma, head and neck, liver or kidney cancer.

The CDR3 here is CASSRRLADLSSYEQYF. The CDR3 DNA follows: TGCGCCAGCAGCCGCCGACTAGCGGACCTGAGCTCCTACGAGCAGTACTTC. This chain joins TRBV4-1 and TRBJ2-7; the match to TRBD2 covers 9 bases. The CDR3 runs 17 residues. Germline CDR1 MGHRA, CDR2 YSYEKL. V shed 4 bases, J shed 0 bases, and the junction held 10 bases outside the gene matches.

The chain employs TRBV11-2 and TRBJ2-7; possibly TRBD2 for D (6 bases). CDR3 size: 13 residues. V lost 4 bases and J lost 3, with 10 bases in between. From germline, CDR1 is SGHAT and CDR2 FQNNGV. The CDR3 DNA follows: TGTGCCAGCAGCTGGGGCGGGATCTACGAGCAGTACTTC. It yields the protein CASSWGGIYEQYF.

The chain carries TRBV18 and TRBJ2-5, with 10 bases lining up with TRBD1. From germline, CDR1 is KGHSH and CDR2 LQKENI. With 3 bases clipped from V and 5 bases from J, the junction kept 9 bases outside the gene matches. The CDR3 has 16 amino acids. CDR3 coding DNA: TGTGCCAGCTCACCCCTTCTAGGGACAGGGGAGGAGACCCAGTACTTC. Residues: CASSPLLGTGEETQYF. The full variable domain, completed using reference TRBV18 and TRBJ2-5, is NAGVMQNPRHLVRRRGQEARLRCSPMKGHSHVYWYRQLPEEGLKFMVYLQKENIIDESGMPKERFSAEFPKEGPSILRIQQVVRGDSAAYFCASSPLLGTGEETQYFGPGTRLLVL.

This chain connects TRBV11-3 to TRBJ2-6; D perhaps matches TRBD1 (6 bases). Germline V gene lookup returns CDR1 SGHNT and CDR2 YENEEA. CDR3 length: 18 residues. Trimming cost V 1 base and J 2 bases, with 15 bases left between them. The CDR3 region has the DNA TGTGCCAGCAGCTTAGGCTCCAGCAGGGGTCCTGGGGCCAACGTCCTGACTTTC. Translated: CASSLGSSRGPGANVLTF.

The J gene is TRBJ2-7, the V gene TRBV29-1, with 7 bases identical to TRBD2. Trimming removed 5 bases from V and 1 base from J; junction bases left unmatched: 2. CDR3 length: 12 residues. Germline V gives CDR1 SQVTM, CDR2 ANQGSEA. CDR3 protein: CSVSGLSYEQYF. The CDR3 region has the DNA TGCAGCGTTTCGGGACTATCCTACGAGCAGTACTTC.